This entry lists 6 T cell receptor beta chains sequenced from one sample in a study of blood T cells in healthy people across ages. With a J-beta primer mix and a sample-barcoded 5' primer, a second PCR ran about 6 to 11 cycles. Via MiXCR, TCRdb re-called the 5' RACE reads, giving one row per CDR3 protein. The sample records 650,000 to 1,000,000 distinct CDR3 sequences, 35% to 60% being singletons. Sequenced input: blood. The receptors here all came from a man aged 80 or over in good health.

The V gene is TRBV7-2, the J gene TRBJ2-2; TRBD2 matches 8 bases. Germline loops: CDR1 SGHTA, CDR2 FQGNSA. V lost 5 bases and J lost 7; bases outside the gene matches: 9. This CDR3 is built from 15 residues. CDR3 bases: TGTGCCAGCAGCCGGGGACTAGAATTTAACGGGGAGCTGTTTTTT. Protein product: CASSRGLEFNGELFF.

The V gene is TRBV5-1, the J gene TRBJ2-5, with 10 positions matching TRBD1. This CDR3 spans 19 amino acids. The V gene's germline CDR1 is SGHRS and CDR2 YFSETQ. J was trimmed by 4 bases and V by 2 bases; bases with no gene match: 17. CDR3 amino acids: CASSFGTIWTGGLGETQYF. The CDR3 DNA reads TGCGCCAGCAGCTTCGGCACTATATGGACAGGGGGGTTGGGAGAGACCCAGTACTTC.

In this sample, this clonotype turned up a few times. This sequence joins TRBV2 and TRBJ1-4, with 8 positions matching TRBD1. Trimming removed 5 bases from V and 6 bases from J; junction bases left unmatched: 8. CDR3 size: 15 residues. Germline V lookup: CDR1 SNHLY, CDR2 FYNNEI. CDR3 in DNA: TGTGCCAGCAGTTCAGGACAGGGCCGGGATGAAAAACTGTTTTTT. Its translation is CASSSGQGRDEKLFF.

The chain combines TRBV20-1 with TRBJ2-4; TRBD2 aligns across 13 bases. The J call may be in error: the DNA end matches TRBJ2-5 better. The CDR3 consists of 18 residues. In germline, CDR1 is DFQATT, CDR2 SNEGSKA (reference sequence). The DNA for the CDR3 is TGCAGTGCTAGTCTTGGGACTAGCGGGATTACCGTCGGGGGGACCCAGTACTTC. Translating it yields CSASLGTSGITVGGTQYF.

The chain recombines TRBV5-1 with TRBJ2-3, with TRBD1 matching over 9 bases. This CDR3 has 14 amino acids. The V gene end was trimmed by 2 bases and the J gene end by 5 bases; junction bases not matched to a gene: 3. Germline CDR1 and CDR2: SGHRS and YFSETQ. CDR3 DNA sequence: TGCGCCAGCAGCTTCGGGACAGGGAAAGATACGCAGTATTTT. Its translation is CASSFGTGKDTQYF. The whole variable domain, filled in from reference TRBV5-1 and TRBJ2-3, reads KAGVTQTPRYLIKTRGQQVTLSCSPISGHRSVSWYQQTPGQGLQFLFEYFSETQRNKGNFPGRFSGRQFSNSRSEMNVSTLELGDSALYLCASSFGTGKDTQYFGPGTRLTVL.

The chain uses TRBV28 and TRBJ2-1; D is uncertain. Trimming shortened V by 8 bases and J by 9 bases, and 11 bases separated the two germline ends. The germline gives CDR1 MDHEN, CDR2 SYDVKM. This CDR3 spans 11 amino acids. The CDR3 nucleotides read TGTGCCAGCCTCGGAGTATTTGAGCAGTTCTTC. Translated: CASLGVFEQFF.